This T cell receptor (beta chain) originates from a study of shared clonotypes between healthy human individuals. Overall study: Donors, aged 18 to 49, were a couple of women and a few men. For every donor, three CD4 naive, three CD4 memory, two CD8 naive and one CD8 memory plates were used.

CDR1 is MNHNS and CDR2 is SASEGT in the germline V gene. This CDR3 contains 12 residues. V dropped 5 bases and J dropped 7 bases, with 6 bases sitting between them. Researchers partitioned CD4+ cells into CD45RA+ naive and CD45RA-negative memory subsets. For this clone: The target antigen is unknown.

Clones were read by immunoSEQ multiplex PCR, and TCRdb kept only the in-frame ones, dropping some. The table shows fewer than 400,000 clones, with around 67% occurring only once. Study-level results: Unshared clonotypes carried lower generation probabilities than those common to all four donors.

J is TRBJ1-6 and V is TRBV6-1; no clear D. Sequenced input: memory CD4+ T cells sorted from blood. Subset reported: CD45RA-negative fraction. This receptor was taken from a man aged 25 to 40 in good health. The CDR3 coding sequence is TGTGCCAGCAGTCGAGGAAATTCACCCCTCCACTTT. Its protein product is CASSRGNSPLHF.